This TCR beta chain comes out of a study of human T cells and chemical hapten exposure. Background on the study: For the roughly 25-week duration of the study, patients were given weekly doses of diphenylcyclopropenone on the scalp. Alopecia areata, totalis or universalis affected patients, mainly female.

Study-wide points: TCRs exceeding 1 in 1000 frequency stayed unchanged with DPC sensitization.

In the case of this clonotype: Its antigen is not identified.

The library attached unique molecular identifiers to individual cDNA molecules. From the RACE reads, TCRdb called clonotypes with MiXCR, one entry per CDR3 protein. Among 87,000 or so distinct CDR3 sequences listed, roughly a tenth were seen once. Time point defined: pre-sensitization, week 0. Documented treatment: therapeutic diphenylcyclopropenone sensitization with weekly scalp DPC. The sequence was collected from a woman in her 40s with alopecia areata. Some clones in this sample may be carry-over from other donors' samples. The specimen was whole blood, collected in connection with sensitization to the hapten diphenylcyclopropenone (DPC).

The CDR3: CASRGGTTPYNEQFF. CDR3 nucleotides: TGTGCCAGCAGGGGGGGCACGACACCCTACAATGAGCAGTTCTTC. This chain uses TRBV5-4 with TRBJ2-1; D is perhaps TRBD1 or TRBD2 (6 bases each). This CDR3 has 15 residues. Germline loops: CDR1 SGHNT, CDR2 YYREEE (reference sequence). The V gene lost 5 bases and the J gene lost 2 bases, with 14 bases spanning the gap.